This T cell receptor beta chain appears in the sequencing data of a study of T cells in Graves' hyperthyroidism and ophthalmopathy. About the study: Prior to any treatment, at the point of initial diagnosis, peripheral blood was collected.

TCR beta CDR3 regions were amplified from RNA. An initial round of RT-PCR targeting the TCR CDR3 relied on the HTBI primer set. TCRdb itself ran the multiplex PCR reads through MiXCR, one entry per CDR3 protein. The sample gives under 450,000 distinct CDR3 sequences, approximately 13% of which show up once; more than 20% is in the top ten. Study results and limitations: Before onset, ophthalmopathy was predicted by the model a median around 6 months earlier.

Patients between 18 and 65 years old had hyperthyroidism, newly diagnosed and lasting under 2 months. The V gene lost 4 bases and the J gene lost 1 base, with 14 bases spanning the gap. The CDR3 is made up of 15 amino acids. As concerns this clonotype: Antigen: not known.

The sample taken for sequencing was blood. The rearrangement uses TRBV12-3 or TRBV12-4 and TRBJ2-7, with D perhaps matching TRBD2 (5 bases). The clonotype originates from a young man with Graves' hyperthyroidism that later progressed to Graves' ophthalmopathy. CDR3 DNA: TGTGCCAGCAGTTCCCGAGGGATACCTTCCTACGAGCAGTACTTC. Its translation is CASSSRGIPSYEQYF.